The 9 T cell receptor beta chains given below trace back to one sample, sequenced in a study of cytomegalovirus exposure and HLA in healthy donors. PCR primers comprised 60 Vbeta and 13 Jbeta primers. Profiling relied on immunoSEQ multiplex PCR, and the TCRdb table lists in-frame clones only, not all of them. The sample includes roughly 150,000 clones, 64% of them seen just once. The sample consisted of PBMCs. All receptors derive from a woman under 40 in good health and CMV-seropositive.

The chain has TRBV28 and TRBJ2-1, with 8 bases that match TRBD1. CDR3 length equals 13 residues. The V gene's germline CDR1 is MDHEN and CDR2 SYDVKM. With 6 bases clipped from V and 7 bases from J, the junction kept 5 bases outside the gene matches. CDR3 DNA: TGTGCCAGCAGCCGGACAGGGTGGAATGAGCAGTTCTTC. Translated: CASSRTGWNEQFF.

This clone was detected only a few times. This chain uses TRBV11-2 with TRBJ2-1, with TRBD2 matching over 10 bases. V lost 3 bases and J lost 8; bases outside the gene matches: 10. Germline values: CDR1 SGHAT, CDR2 FQNNGV. The CDR3 length is 16 residues. CDR3 sequence (DNA): TGTGCCAGCAGCTTCGGGCTAGCGGGAGAAGTGTATGAGCAGTTCTTC. Translation: CASSFGLAGEVYEQFF.

The chain is built from TRBV27 and TRBJ2-7; D unclear. Germline CDR1 reads MNHEY; CDR2 reads SMNVEV (reference sequence). V was cut by 4 bases and J by 5 bases, with 12 bases left in between. This CDR3 is built from 13 residues. The CDR3 nucleotides are TGTGCCAGCAGTTCATCTAGAATCGACGAGCAGTACTTC. This translates into CASSSSRIDEQYF.

Only one count was recorded for this clone. In DNA form, the CDR3 reads TGTGCCTGGAACCGGGACAGGGTGGCTGTCGGCTACACCTTC. This codes for CAWNRDRVAVGYTF. The genes are TRBV30 and TRBJ1-2, with 9 bases aligning to TRBD1. V lost 4 bases to trimming and J lost 8 bases; unmatched junction nucleotides: 11. The germline CDR1 and CDR2 sequences are GTSNPN and SVGIG (reference sequence). The CDR3 sequence is 14 residues long.

The genes are TRBV6-5 and TRBJ2-3; TRBD2 aligns across 10 bases. The J segment lost 5 bases and the V segment lost 0 bases, leaving 5 bases of the junction unmatched. CDR1 and CDR2 from the germline V gene are MNHEY and SVGAGI. The CDR3 has 16 amino acids. As DNA, the CDR3 is TGTGCCAGCAGTTACTCACTAGCGGGGTATGGAGATACGCAGTATTTT. Its translation is CASSYSLAGYGDTQYF.

This chain links TRBV6-5 with TRBJ2-7; D unresolved. Germline CDR1 and CDR2: MNHEY and SVGAGI. This CDR3 is 13 amino acids long. The germline V and J ends were trimmed by 6 bases and 0 bases, with 9 bases remaining between them. DNA of the CDR3: TGTGCCAGCAGCCGAATCTACTCCTACGAGCAGTACTTC. It specifies CASSRIYSYEQYF.

A few counts support this clone. The chain has TRBV29-1 and TRBJ2-5; 7 positions agree with TRBD1. The CDR3 has 12 amino acids. The V and J ends lost 3 bases and 3 bases, in that order; junction bases with no gene match: 1. Per the germline V gene, CDR1 is SQVTM and CDR2 is ANQGSEA. As DNA, the CDR3 is TGCAGCGTTGACCAGGGGGAAGAGACCCAGTACTTC. This gives the protein CSVDQGEETQYF.

This sequence joins TRBV28 and TRBJ2-4; 7 nucleotides agree with TRBD1. The germline V gene encodes CDR1 MDHEN and CDR2 SYDVKM. There are 13 residues in the CDR3. Trimming cost V 6 bases and J 3 bases; bases outside gene matches: 2. The CDR3 DNA is TGTGCCAGCAGCGGGGACAGCAAAAACATTCAGTACTTC. Translated, it gives CASSGDSKNIQYF.

The gene calls are TRBV7-6 and TRBJ1-3, with 7 bases that match TRBD1. With 5 bases clipped from V and 2 bases from J, the junction kept 6 bases outside the gene matches. This CDR3 contains 15 residues. Germline CDR1 and CDR2: SGHVS and FNYEAQ. In DNA form, the CDR3 reads TGTGCCAGCAGCCTACAGGGGTTCGCTGGAAACACCATATATTTT. Protein: CASSLQGFAGNTIYF.